The 3 T cell receptor beta chains given below trace back to one sample, sequenced in a study of cytomegalovirus exposure and HLA in healthy donors. The PCR had 60 Vbeta and 13 Jbeta primers. Libraries were prepared by immunoSEQ multiplex PCR; TCRdb keeps only in-frame clonotypes and omits some of them. This sample carries 90,000 to 110,000 clones, approximately 12% of them seen once, and the ten largest clones take about a sixth. Source material: PBMCs. The receptors were gathered from a man aged 40-49 years in good health and CMV-seropositive.

The chain combines TRBV13 with TRBJ2-2; 9 bases align to TRBD2. Germline-derived CDR1 and CDR2 are PRHDT and FYEKMQ (reference sequence). J lost 4 bases, V lost 3 bases, and 6 bases had no gene match. This CDR3 comprises 16 residues. CDR3 in DNA: TGTGCCAGCAGCTTTCAACGAGCGGGAGGCACCGGGGAGCTGTTTTTT. It translates to CASSFQRAGGTGELFF. Full variable domain (rest looked up from reference TRBV13 and TRBJ2-2): AAGVIQSPRHLIKEKRETATLKCYPIPRHDTVYWYQQGPGQDPQFLISFYEKMQSDKGSIPDRFSAQQFSDYHSELNMSSLELGDSALYFCASSFQRAGGTGELFFGEGSRLTVL.

This clone was counted only a few times. This chain joins TRBV9 and TRBJ2-7; the match to TRBD2 covers 11 bases. The J segment lost 4 bases and the V segment lost 0 bases, leaving 6 bases of the junction unmatched. Germline-derived CDR1 and CDR2 are SGDLS and YYNGEE. This CDR3 is 16 amino acids long. CDR3 nucleotides: TGTGCCAGCAGCGTAGAGAGGGCTAGCGGGAGGTACGAGCAGTACTTC. It translates to CASSVERASGRYEQYF.

V is TRBV25-1 and J is TRBJ1-2, with D possibly TRBD1 on 6 matching bases. V gave up 3 bases and J gave up 4 bases, with 15 bases separating them. Germline assignment: CDR1 MGHDK and CDR2 SYGVNS. CDR3 length equals 15 residues. For the CDR3, the DNA is TGTGCCAGCAGTGATAGTACTGGACAGAGCTATGGCTACACCTTC. Translating it yields CASSDSTGQSYGYTF.